Below are 17 T cell receptor beta chains sequenced from a single sample in a study of T cell responses to AZD1222 COVID-19 vaccine. Sequencing was performed with immunoSEQ multiplex PCR; in TCRdb, only in-frame clones are kept and a portion is missing. The sample includes more than 100,000 clones, approximately 85% of them seen just once. Specimen: peripheral blood, collected 28 days after the second dose of the MenACWY control vaccine. The receptors shown here come from an adult who received the MenACWY meningococcal vaccine as a control.

The V gene is TRBV9, the J gene TRBJ1-3; D is unclear. The CDR3 loop spans 16 amino acids. The germline CDR1 and CDR2 sequences are SGDLS and YYNGEE. Trimming cost V 0 bases and J 0 bases, with 10 bases left between them. The CDR3 reads CASSVGWGNSGNTIYF. CDR3 coding DNA: TGTGCCAGCAGCGTAGGTTGGGGAAACTCTGGAAACACCATATATTTT.

The V and J genes are TRBV9 and TRBJ2-2, with D perhaps TRBD2 (5 bases). CDR3 length: 15 residues. Trimming shortened V by 0 bases and J by 5 bases, and 11 bases separated the two germline ends. Germline V CDR1 and CDR2: SGDLS, YYNGEE. The CDR3 region is CASSVASSGTGELFF. The CDR3 DNA is TGTGCCAGCAGCGTAGCTTCGTCGGGGACCGGGGAGCTGTTTTTT.

A single count supports this clone. This chain uses TRBV27 with TRBJ2-5; possibly TRBD1 or TRBD2 for D (5 bases each). Trimming took 4 bases from V and 6 from J, leaving 18 bases between them. This CDR3 contains 15 residues. CDR1 is MNHEY, CDR2 SMNVEV, per germline (reference sequence). CDR3 sequence: CASSSLGAGRQTQYF. In DNA form, the CDR3 reads TGTGCCAGCAGTTCCCTCGGGGCAGGGAGACAGACCCAGTACTTC.

This chain links TRBV18 with TRBJ2-2; D call uncertain. The CDR3 runs to 18 residues. Germline V gene sequence: CDR1 KGHSH, CDR2 LQKENI. V was trimmed by 4 bases and J by 2 bases, leaving 20 bases between them. Here the CDR3 reads CASSLNAMGQSNTGELFF. The CDR3 bases are TGTGCCAGCTCACTTAATGCGATGGGTCAAAGTAACACCGGGGAGCTGTTTTTT.

The V and J genes are TRBV19 and TRBJ1-5; the D gene is possibly TRBD1 (6 bases). CDR1 and CDR2 (germline): LNHDA, SQIVND (reference sequence). V shed 7 bases and J shed 4 bases, with 11 bases lying between them. This CDR3 contains 13 residues. This CDR3 reads CASIQGRNQPQHF. The CDR3 coding sequence is TGTGCCAGTATTCAGGGGCGGAATCAGCCCCAGCATTTT.

J is TRBJ2-2 and V is TRBV11-3; TRBD1 matches at 7 bases. Trimming took 5 bases from V and 4 from J; bases not matched to a gene: 4. CDR3 length: 14 amino acids. Germline values: CDR1 SGHNT, CDR2 YENEEA. CDR3 amino acids: CASSPRQGTGELFF. CDR3 in DNA: TGTGCCAGCAGCCCTAGACAGGGCACCGGGGAGCTGTTTTTT. Complete variable domain (other parts from reference TRBV11-3 and TRBJ2-2): EAGVVQSPRYKIIEKKQPVAFWCNPISGHNTLYWYLQNLGQGPELLIRYENEEAVDDSQLPKDRFSAERLKGVDSTLKIQPAELGDSAVYLCASSPRQGTGELFFGEGSRLTVL.

The chain has TRBV2 and TRBJ1-2, with 7 nucleotides matching TRBD1. This CDR3 has 13 amino acids. Germline trimming cut 6 bases from V and 3 bases from J; bases unmatched to any gene: 4. CDR1 and CDR2 from the germline V gene are SNHLY and FYNNEI. CDR3: CASSEGADYGYTF. CDR3 nucleotides: TGTGCCAGCAGCGAGGGGGCGGACTATGGCTACACCTTC.

The J gene is TRBJ1-4, the V gene TRBV6-5; D may be TRBD1 (5 bases). V shed 2 bases and J shed 10 bases, with 17 bases lying between them. This CDR3 is built from 15 residues. The germline CDR1 and CDR2 sequences are MNHEY and SVGAGI. CDR3 sequence reads: CASSYLGQGSGKLFF. CDR3 coding DNA: TGTGCCAGCAGTTACCTCGGGCAGGGTAGCGGAAAACTGTTTTTT.

The V and J genes are TRBV30 and TRBJ2-3, with 10 bases lining up with TRBD1. Germline values: CDR1 GTSNPN, CDR2 SVGIG (reference sequence). Unmatched junction bases numbered 5, after V lost 5 bases and J lost 3 bases. This CDR3 contains 14 residues. DNA of the CDR3: TGTGCCTGGGCCCGGGACAGGGGTACAGATACGCAGTATTTT. As protein: CAWARDRGTDTQYF.

This sequence joins TRBV6-1 and TRBJ2-1, with 8 bases fitting TRBD1. The CDR3 consists of 18 residues. The ends lost 1 base at V and 11 bases at J; junction bases unmatched: 19. Germline V gives CDR1 MNHNS, CDR2 SASEGT. The CDR3 bases are TGTGCCAGCAGTGAAGTACGGCCTCAGGGGGCGCTTACAATGAAGCAGTTCTTC. This sequence encodes CASSEVRPQGALTMKQFF.

This chain uses TRBV5-4 with TRBJ2-4; tentative D call: TRBD1 (6 bases). The CDR3 runs to 14 residues. Germline V lookup: CDR1 SGHNT, CDR2 YYREEE (reference sequence). Trimming left V 2 bases short and J 7 bases short, with 13 bases between. The CDR3 DNA reads as TGTGCCAGCAGCTTCATGCAGGGGTCCAACATTCAGTACTTC. Its protein product is CASSFMQGSNIQYF.

J is TRBJ1-5 and V is TRBV30, with 7 bases identical to TRBD1. After removal of 3 bases from V and 3 bases from J, the junction contained 8 bases not matched to a gene. Germline V gene data show CDR1 as GTSNPN and CDR2 as SVGIG (reference sequence). CDR3 size: 15 residues. CDR3 sequence (DNA): TGTGCCTGGAGCATCTCAGGGGGTACCAATCAGCCCCAGCATTTT. Translated: CAWSISGGTNQPQHF.

The genes are TRBV11-2 and TRBJ2-1; D may be TRBD2 (7 bases). With 2 bases removed from V and 6 bases from J, the gap between germline ends came to 11 bases. This CDR3 is 14 amino acids long. Per the germline V gene, CDR1 is SGHAT and CDR2 is FQNNGV. The CDR3 DNA follows: TGTGCCAGCAGCTTAAGGGGGGGCACCAATGAGCAGTTCTTC. Translated: CASSLRGGTNEQFF.

This chain connects TRBV5-1 to TRBJ2-5; TRBD2 aligns across 12 bases. Looked up from germline, CDR1 is SGHRS and CDR2 is YFSETQ. After removal of 3 bases from V and 5 bases from J, the junction contained 17 bases not matched to a gene. The CDR3 runs 19 residues. CDR3 sequence: CASSSNPPDLAGGFETQYF. The CDR3 nucleotides read TGCGCCAGCAGCTCCAACCCGCCAGACCTAGCGGGGGGGTTCGAGACCCAGTACTTC.

The chain uses TRBV19 and TRBJ1-5; D uncertain. This CDR3 has 16 amino acids. CDR1 is LNHDA, CDR2 SQIVND, per germline (reference sequence). The ends were cut back, 4 bases at V and 0 bases at J, with 13 bases in the middle. In DNA form, the CDR3 reads TGTGCCAGTAGTAGGGGTTCCCACTATAGCAATCAGCCCCAGCATTTT. It encodes CASSRGSHYSNQPQHF.

The chain is built from TRBV21-1 and TRBJ1-2; the D call TRBD1 from the table was never checked on the DNA. TRBV21-1 represents a pseudogene. The CDR3 has 17 amino acids. The CDR3 bases are TGTGCCAGCAGCCCCGGGACAGGGGGACCCCCTAACTATGGCTACACCTTC. As protein: CASSPGTGGPPNYGYTF.

This chain uses TRBV6-6 with TRBJ2-1; either TRBD1 or TRBD2 may fit D (5 bases each). The germline gives CDR1 MNHNY, CDR2 SVGAGI (reference sequence). Trimming removed 5 bases at V and 5 bases at J, with 13 bases between. The CDR3 consists of 14 residues. As DNA, the CDR3 is TGTGCCAGCAGTGGCCCGGGACGAAACAATGAGCAGTTCTTC. It is translated as CASSGPGRNNEQFF.